Here is one T cell receptor (beta chain) with its context. This clone appeared a single time. The target of this receptor is not known. One base away there is no much larger clone; base qualities are not given. Via the germline V gene, CDR1 is SGHTA and CDR2 FQGTGA. V drops 2 bases and J drops 8 bases, leaving 18 bases in between. Its CDR3 holds 16 amino acids, cysteine through phenylalanine. The DNA shown is the 48-base CDR3, in frame from base 1. This sample is part of a study of shared clonotypes between healthy human individuals (TCRdb year 2020). For context, the study as a whole: The cohort comprised a couple of women and a few men aged 18 to 49 years. The study deeply sequenced blood TCR repertoires of five healthy adults to estimate repertoire size and the extent of clonotype sharing between individuals. Per donor, leukapheresis produced somewhere between about 0.94 and 9 billion PBMCs. To increase sequencing depth and limit assay-specific biases, TCR repertoire library preparation and sequencing were carried out by different laboratories using diverse techniques. For each donor, CD4 naive and CD4 memory were each run on three plates, CD8 naive on two plates, and CD8 memory on one plate.

For the CD8 naive samples, CD45RO-negative cells were positively selected for CCR7, yielding a CD45RA+CCR7+ population from which TemRA cells were excluded. The donors were healthy, HIV-negative adults who had no recently reported acute infections or vaccinations. Every donor was a Caucasian adult living in Nashville, Tennessee, USA. Blood was obtained by leukapheresis, after which PBMCs were separated by Ficoll-Histopaque density gradient centrifugation and cryopreserved in liquid nitrogen vapor phase. Analytical flow cytometry was used to check the purity and quantity of each magnetically sorted T cell population. Genomic DNA was isolated from each sorted fraction and quantified by UV absorbance on a Nanodrop 2000c. On the study overall, not on this receptor specifically: Sampling was restricted to blood, and TCR repertoires in tissues likely differ from the TCR repertoires found in blood. Incomplete sequencing was indicated by rarefaction of sorted-subset datasets, despite the large sequencing depth. Larger estimated clonotype richness was generally found for naive subsets than for memory subsets. Pairwise subsampling led to the expectation that sequencing depth would affect the degree of clonotype sharing among donors. Higher generation probabilities were observed for clonotypes shared by all four sorted-subset donors than for non-shared clonotypes. The genetic and exposure-history diversity represented was limited by the small number of donors. When four donors were compared, the shared fraction of clonotypes was about 5.2% for naive CD4, about 4% for naive CD8, roughly 2.5% for memory CD4, and around 0.4% for memory CD8.

TCR CDR3 regions were amplified from genomic DNA by multiplex PCR using the deep immunoSEQ assay. Genomic DNA extracted from each cell subset was distributed evenly over all wells of several immunoSEQ 96-well plates, and each plate served as one replicate. For sorted subsets, each replicate PCR was loaded with roughly 0.2 ug genomic DNA, equivalent to about 30,000 T cell genomes. Purified libraries were measured with a Qubit 3.0 fluorometer, size-checked on a Bioanalyzer 2100, and measured again with the KAPA Library Quantification kit. Each immunoSEQ 96-well plate was sequenced on its own single-read 150-cycle Illumina NextSeq 550 flow cell. The published analysis was carried out like this. The immunoSEQ output contained only junctional sequences without quality scores, so filtering could not match that applied to full-length reads. Sequences were annotated with PyIR, a Python wrapper for IgBLAST v1.9, using IMGT germline references to assign V/J genes and CDR3. Reads were removed for weak V/J assignments (E-value above 1e-6), missing CDR3, stop codons, out-of-frame junctions, or ambiguous translated residues. V3J clonotypes were defined as sequences sharing an identical inferred V gene, J gene, and CDR3 amino acid sequence. Percentage overlap between repertoires was computed as shared unique clonotypes divided by the size of the smaller repertoire. Richness of each repertoire was evaluated using RTK rarefaction, the Chao1 estimator, and Recon v2.1 estimates of unobserved clonotypes. OLGA was used to compute generation probabilities for all TCRbeta clonotypes that the gDNA method yielded from a few donors. TCRdb limited this immuneACCESS table to in-frame rearrangements with V and J called. A share of clones is missing; checked studies link under half to unresolved V genes, and the rest is unexplained. V, J and clone size derive from that table, while D and trimming were established from the DNA sequence. Counted in this sample were approximately 2,000,000 clones; about 93% of them appeared once. The ten top clones hold more than 1.5% of the sample.

The sequenced material came from naive CD8+ T cells from PBMCs. Reading the label with the study, this specimen's cell subset or site is: CD45RA+CCR7+. Here the chain combines TRBV7-3 and TRBJ1-4, with a tentative D gene TRBD1 over 5 matching bases. This TCR was recovered from a man between 18 and 29 years old in good health. Some clones in this sample may be carry-over from other donors' samples. The CDR3 sequence is CASSLLGPGRDEKLFF. The DNA sequence is given as TGTGCCAGCAGCTTACTTGGTCCGGGACGGGACGAAAAACTGTTTTTT. Extended through the reference TRBV7-3 and TRBJ1-4 proteins, this CDR3 yields the full variable domain: GAGVSQTPSNKVTEKGKYVELRCDPISGHTALYWYRQSLGQGPEFLIYFQGTGAADDSGLPNDRFFAVRPEGSVSTLKIQRTERGDSAVYLCASSLLGPGRDEKLFFGSGTQLSVL.